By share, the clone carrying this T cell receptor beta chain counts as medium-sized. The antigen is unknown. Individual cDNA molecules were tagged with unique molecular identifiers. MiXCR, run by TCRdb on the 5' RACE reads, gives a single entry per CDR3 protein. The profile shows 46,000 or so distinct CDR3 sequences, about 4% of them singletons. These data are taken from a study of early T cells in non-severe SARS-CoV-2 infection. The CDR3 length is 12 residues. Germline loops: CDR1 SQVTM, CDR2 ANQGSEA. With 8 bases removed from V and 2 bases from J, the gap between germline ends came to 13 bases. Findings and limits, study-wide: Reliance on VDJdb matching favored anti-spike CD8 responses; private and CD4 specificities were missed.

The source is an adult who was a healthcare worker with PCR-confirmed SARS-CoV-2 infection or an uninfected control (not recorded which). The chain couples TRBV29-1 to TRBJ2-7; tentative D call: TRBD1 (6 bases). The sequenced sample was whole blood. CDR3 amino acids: CSIRTATYEQYF. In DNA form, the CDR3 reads TGCAGCATAAGGACAGCCACCTACGAGCAGTACTTC.